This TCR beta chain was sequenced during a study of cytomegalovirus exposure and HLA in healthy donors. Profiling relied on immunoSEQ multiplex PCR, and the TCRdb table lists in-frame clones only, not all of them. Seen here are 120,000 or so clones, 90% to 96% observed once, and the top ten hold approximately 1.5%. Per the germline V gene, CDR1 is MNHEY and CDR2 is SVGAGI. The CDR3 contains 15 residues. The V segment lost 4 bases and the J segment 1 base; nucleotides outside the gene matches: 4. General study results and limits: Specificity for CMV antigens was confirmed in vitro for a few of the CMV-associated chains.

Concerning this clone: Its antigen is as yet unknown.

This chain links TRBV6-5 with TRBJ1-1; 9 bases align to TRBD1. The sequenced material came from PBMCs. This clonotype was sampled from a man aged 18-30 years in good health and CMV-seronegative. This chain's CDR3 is CASSWTGAQNTEAFF. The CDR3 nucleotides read TGTGCCAGCAGTTGGACAGGGGCTCAGAACACTGAAGCTTTCTTT.